This T cell receptor (beta chain) was captured by sequencing in a study of cytomegalovirus exposure and HLA in healthy donors. For the study at large: Researchers previously reported finding fewer than 120 million unique TCR beta sequences from approximately 190 million T cells.

Regarding the study as a whole: An assumption of roughly uniform sequencing depth across donors underlay the presence/absence analyses. An observed cluster of highly shared sequence variants was recorded as a likely sequencing artifact. A missense variant in DCLRE1C was later tied to TCR beta V- and J-gene trimming.

With respect to this clone: Its matching antigen is unknown.

CDR1 is SNHLY and CDR2 is FYNNEI in the germline V gene. Trimming pared 7 bases from V and 5 bases from J, leaving 22 bases between. The CDR3 extends over 16 amino acids. The PCR was carried out with 60 Vbeta primers and 13 Jbeta primers. Generated by immunoSEQ multiplex PCR, the TCRdb table keeps only in-frame clones and is missing some. The sample lists nearly 65,000 clones; approximately 73% were seen once. Sequencing was carried out using PBMCs. The genes are TRBV2 and TRBJ2-3; D possibly corresponds to TRBD2 (5 bases). The TCR comes from a man aged 50 or older in good health and CMV-seronegative. Here the CDR3 DNA reads TGTGCCAGCACACCCGACTTGATGGGAGCAGGAGATACGCAGTATTTT. This codes for CASTPDLMGAGDTQYF.